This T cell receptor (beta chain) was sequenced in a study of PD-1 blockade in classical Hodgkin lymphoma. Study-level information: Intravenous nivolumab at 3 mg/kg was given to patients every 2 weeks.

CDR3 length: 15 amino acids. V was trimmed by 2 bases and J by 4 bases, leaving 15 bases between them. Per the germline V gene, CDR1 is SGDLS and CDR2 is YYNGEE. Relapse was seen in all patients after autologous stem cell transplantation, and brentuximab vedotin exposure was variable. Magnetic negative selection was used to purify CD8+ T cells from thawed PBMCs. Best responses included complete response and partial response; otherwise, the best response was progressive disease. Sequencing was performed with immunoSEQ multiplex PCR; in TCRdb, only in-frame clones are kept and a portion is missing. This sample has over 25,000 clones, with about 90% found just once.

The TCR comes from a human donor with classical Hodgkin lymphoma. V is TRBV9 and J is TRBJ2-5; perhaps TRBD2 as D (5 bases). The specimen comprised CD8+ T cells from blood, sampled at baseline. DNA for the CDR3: TGTGCCAGCAGCGTGGGCCCGGGAATGGGAGAGACCCAGTACTTC. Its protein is CASSVGPGMGETQYF.